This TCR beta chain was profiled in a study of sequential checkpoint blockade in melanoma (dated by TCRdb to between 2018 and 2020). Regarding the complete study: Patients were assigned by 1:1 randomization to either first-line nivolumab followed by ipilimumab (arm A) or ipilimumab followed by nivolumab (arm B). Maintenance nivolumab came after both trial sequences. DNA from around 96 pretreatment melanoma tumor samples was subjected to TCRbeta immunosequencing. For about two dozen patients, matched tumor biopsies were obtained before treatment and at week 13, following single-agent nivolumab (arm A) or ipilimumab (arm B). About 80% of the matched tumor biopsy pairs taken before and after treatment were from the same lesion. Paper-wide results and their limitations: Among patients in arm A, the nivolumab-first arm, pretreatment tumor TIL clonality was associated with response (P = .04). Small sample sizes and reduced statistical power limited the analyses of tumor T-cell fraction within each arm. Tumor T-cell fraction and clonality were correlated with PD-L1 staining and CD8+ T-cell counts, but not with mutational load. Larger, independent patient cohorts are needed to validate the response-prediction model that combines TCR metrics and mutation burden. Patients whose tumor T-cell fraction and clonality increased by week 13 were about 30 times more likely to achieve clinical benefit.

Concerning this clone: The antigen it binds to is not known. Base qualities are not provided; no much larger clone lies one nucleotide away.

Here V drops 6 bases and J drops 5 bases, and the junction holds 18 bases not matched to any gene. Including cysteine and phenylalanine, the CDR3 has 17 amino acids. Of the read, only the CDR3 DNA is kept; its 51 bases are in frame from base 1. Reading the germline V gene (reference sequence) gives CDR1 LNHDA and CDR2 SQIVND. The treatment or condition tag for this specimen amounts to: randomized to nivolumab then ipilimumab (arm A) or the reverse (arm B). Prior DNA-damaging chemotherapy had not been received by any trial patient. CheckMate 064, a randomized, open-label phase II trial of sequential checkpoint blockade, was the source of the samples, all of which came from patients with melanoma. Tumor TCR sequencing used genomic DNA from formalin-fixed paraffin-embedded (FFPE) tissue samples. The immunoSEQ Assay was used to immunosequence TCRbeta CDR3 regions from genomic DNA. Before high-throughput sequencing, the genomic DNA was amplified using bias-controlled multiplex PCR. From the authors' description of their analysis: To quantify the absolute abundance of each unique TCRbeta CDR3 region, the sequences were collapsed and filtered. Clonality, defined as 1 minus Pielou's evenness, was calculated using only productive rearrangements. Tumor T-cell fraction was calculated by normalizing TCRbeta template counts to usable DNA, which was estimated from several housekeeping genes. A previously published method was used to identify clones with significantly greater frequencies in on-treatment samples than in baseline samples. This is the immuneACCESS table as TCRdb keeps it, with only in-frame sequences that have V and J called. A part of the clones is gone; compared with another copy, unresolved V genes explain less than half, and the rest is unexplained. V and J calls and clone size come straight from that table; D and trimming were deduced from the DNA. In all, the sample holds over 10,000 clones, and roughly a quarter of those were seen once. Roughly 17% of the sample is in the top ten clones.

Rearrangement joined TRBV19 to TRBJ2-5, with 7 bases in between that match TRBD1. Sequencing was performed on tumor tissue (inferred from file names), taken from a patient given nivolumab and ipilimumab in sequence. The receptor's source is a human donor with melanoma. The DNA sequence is TGTGCCAGTAGCGACCCAACAGGGGAAAGGTCGCGGGAGACCCAGTACTTC. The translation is CASSDPTGERSRETQYF.